This TCR beta chain was sequenced for a study of blood T cell repertoires in COVID-19. At the level of the study: Spain, Italy and the United States supplied samples that represented acute and convalescent COVID-19. From T cells, B-cell-depleted T cells, or PBMCs came the material, which was cDNA or gDNA.

How the authors handled the data: Reference gene primer amplification gave nucleated cell count estimates. The assay was immunoSEQ multiplex PCR, and TCRdb's table has in-frame clones only and misses some. The DNA was the basis for D and trimming; V, J and clone size are from that table. Of more than 110,000 clones in the sample, under 80% were seen once. With 0 bases clipped from V and 6 bases from J, the junction kept 8 bases outside the gene matches. This CDR3 is built from 17 residues. Looked up from germline, CDR1 is SGHRS and CDR2 is YFSETQ. Input material: peripheral blood. This sequence was found in a man older than 75 with acute or convalescent COVID-19. The chain has TRBV5-1 and TRBJ2-1; 11 nucleotides line up with TRBD2. CDR3 coding DNA: TGCGCCAGCAGCTTGGATCCTCTAGCGGGGGGCATCAATGAGCAGTTCTTC. This translates into CASSLDPLAGGINEQFF. Supplemented by reference TRBV5-1 and TRBJ2-1, the full variable domain reads KAGVTQTPRYLIKTRGQQVTLSCSPISGHRSVSWYQQTPGQGLQFLFEYFSETQRNKGNFPGRFSGRQFSNSRSEMNVSTLELGDSALYLCASSLDPLAGGINEQFFGPGTRLTVL.